These 6 T cell receptor beta chains share one sample of origin, sequenced in a study of T-cell memory formation after mild COVID-19. TCRdb reanalysed the 5' RACE reads using MiXCR and keeps one entry per CDR3 protein. The data hold more than 250,000 distinct CDR3 sequences, with more than 15% observed a single time. Sequences were obtained from PBMCs or a T cell subset sorted from them (not recorded which). These receptors all come from a man aged 18 to 30 who had mild COVID-19 (a few samples of this study predate the infection). Cell type and time point are not known.

In its sample, this clonotype was seen a few times. The chain recombines TRBV9 with TRBJ2-3; D remains ambiguous. This CDR3 contains 14 residues. V was trimmed by 4 bases and J by 2 bases, leaving 11 bases between them. From germline, CDR1 is SGDLS and CDR2 YYNGEE. Here the CDR3 DNA reads TGTGCCAGCAGCCCCGACTTGCCCACAGATACGCAGTATTTT. Its translation: CASSPDLPTDTQYF.

Only a few counts were recorded for this clonotype. The chain is built from TRBV20-1 and TRBJ2-2, with TRBD2 identical over 7 bases. CDR1 DFQATT and CDR2 SNEGSKA come from the germline V gene (reference sequence). The CDR3 totals 15 residues. V gave up 3 bases and J gave up 2 bases; unmatched junction bases: 6. This CDR3 is CSARWGGDNTGELFF. CDR3 coding DNA: TGCAGTGCTAGGTGGGGAGGGGACAACACCGGGGAGCTGTTTTTT.

This clonotype was observed a handful of times. V is TRBV29-1 and J is TRBJ2-1, with 9 bases that match TRBD1. The CDR3 sequence is 14 residues long. The germline V gene has CDR1 SQVTM and CDR2 ANQGSEA. V shed 6 bases, J shed 12 bases, and the junction held 15 bases outside the gene matches. The CDR3 spells CSVDRGRDLSVQFF. The CDR3 nucleotides are TGCAGCGTGGACAGGGGTCGGGATTTGTCCGTGCAGTTCTTC.

This sequence joins TRBV29-1 and TRBJ2-3, with 7 nucleotides matching TRBD2. Germline CDR1 SQVTM, CDR2 ANQGSEA. This CDR3 comprises 15 residues. J was trimmed by 4 bases and V by 5 bases; bases with no gene match: 12. DNA of the CDR3: TGCAGCGTTTCTCTGACTAGGGGAGGGGCAGATACGCAGTATTTT. The encoded protein is CSVSLTRGGADTQYF.

This clonotype has more than one count but fewer than ten. This sequence joins TRBV7-9 and TRBJ2-3; D gene ambiguous. Germline values: CDR1 SEHNR, CDR2 FQNEAQ (reference sequence). V was cut by 10 bases and J by 3 bases, with 8 bases left in between. The CDR3 runs 11 residues. The CDR3 DNA is TGTGCCAAGATATTTACAGATACGCAGTATTTT. Its translation is CAKIFTDTQYF.

This clonotype was seen a handful of times. CDR3 amino acids: CASSQGLSTDTQYF. The CDR3 nucleotides are TGTGCCAGCAGCCAGGGACTTAGCACAGATACGCAGTATTTT. The gene calls are TRBV7-3 and TRBJ2-3; a weak D match, TRBD2 (6 bases). The germline gives CDR1 SGHTA, CDR2 FQGTGA. V was pared by 5 bases and J by 0 bases, with 9 bases between. This CDR3 comprises 14 residues.